Below, 26 T cell receptor beta chains from the same sample are listed, as sequenced in a study of early T cells in non-severe SARS-CoV-2 infection. TCRdb fed the 5' RACE reads into MiXCR, producing one record per CDR3 protein. The table lists around 55,000 distinct CDR3 sequences, around 11% of them singletons. The sequenced material came from whole blood. The origin of the receptors is an adult who was a healthcare worker with PCR-confirmed SARS-CoV-2 infection or an uninfected control (not recorded which).

This clonotype was picked up many times. The chain carries TRBV28 and TRBJ2-1, with TRBD2 identical over 8 bases. Germline V gene sequence: CDR1 MDHEN, CDR2 SYDVKM. CDR3 length: 16 amino acids. V shed 1 base, J shed 6 bases, and the junction held 8 bases outside the gene matches. DNA of the CDR3: TGTGCCAGCAGTTTATTGGGGCTAGCGGGTCTCAATGAGCAGTTCTTC. This codes for CASSLLGLAGLNEQFF.

This clonotype was seen at least ten times. One end of the junction fails to match germline, which may point to a read error. V is TRBV6-6 and J is TRBJ1-1; weak D call: TRBD1 (5 bases). Germline V CDR1 and CDR2: MNHNY, SVGAGI (reference sequence). The CDR3 runs 13 residues. The CDR3 nucleotides are TGTGCCTCAGAGCTGTTTTCGGGGACTGAAGTTTTCTTT. Amino acids: CASELFSGTEVFF.

This clonotype was observed a few times. The chain recombines TRBV20-1 with TRBJ2-1; D possibly corresponds to TRBD2 (5 bases). In germline, CDR1 is DFQATT, CDR2 SNEGSKA (reference sequence). The CDR3 consists of 16 residues. Deletions cut 0 bases from V and 8 bases from J, with 20 bases between. The chain's CDR3 is CSARDYKRNDRDEQFF. In DNA form, the CDR3 reads TGCAGTGCTAGAGATTACAAGCGGAATGATAGGGATGAGCAGTTCTTC.

There are a few counts of this clonotype. The chain combines TRBV9 with TRBJ1-2, with D uncertain. This CDR3 comprises 14 residues. The germline gives CDR1 SGDLS, CDR2 YYNGEE. V lost 4 bases, J lost 8 bases, and 18 bases lay in between. CDR3 region: CASSPRTPTSGYTF. The DNA for the CDR3 is TGTGCCAGCAGCCCCCGGACCCCGACCAGCGGCTACACCTTC.

The gene calls are TRBV12-3 or TRBV12-4 and TRBJ2-3; TRBD2 matches 8 bases. CDR3 length: 15 amino acids. Trimming removed 7 bases from V and 2 bases from J; junction bases left unmatched: 8. In DNA form, the CDR3 reads TGTGCCAGCATGGCGGCACTAGCGGCCACAGATACGCAGTATTTT. It yields the protein CASMAALAATDTQYF.

This clonotype was detected a few times. The rearrangement uses TRBV27 and TRBJ2-3; 10 bases agree with TRBD2. CDR1 MNHEY and CDR2 SMNVEV come from the germline V gene (reference sequence). V was clipped by 6 bases and J by 5 bases; unmatched bases: 8. The CDR3 loop spans 15 amino acids. CDR3 sequence: CASSLGASGRDTQYF. Here the CDR3 DNA reads TGTGCCAGCAGCCTTGGGGCTAGCGGGAGAGATACGCAGTATTTT.

To note about this clonotype: A read error is possible here, since a much larger clone lies one base away. The chain combines TRBV14 with TRBJ2-5, with 10 bases identical to TRBD2. CDR1 is SGHDN and CDR2 is FVKESK in the germline V gene. CDR3 length: 18 residues. J lost 5 bases, V lost 3 bases, and 15 bases had no gene match. CDR3 in amino acids: CASSHHTHQRGGRETQYF. The CDR3 region has the DNA TGTGCCAGCAGCCACCACACCCACCAGCGGGGGGGCCGGGAGACCCAGTACTTC. Full variable domain (missing parts from reference TRBV14 and TRBJ2-5): EAGVTQFPSHSVIEKGQTVTLRCDPISGHDNLYWYRRVMGKEIKFLLHFVKESKQDESGMPNNRFLAERTGGTYSTLKVQPAELEDSGVYFCASSHHTHQRGGRETQYFGPGTRLLVL.

This clonotype was observed a handful of times. V usage is TRBV6-6 and J usage is TRBJ2-5; TRBD2 aligns across 7 bases. The V segment lost 4 bases and the J segment 7 bases; nucleotides outside the gene matches: 9. This CDR3 comprises 14 residues. Looked up from germline, CDR1 is MNHNY and CDR2 is SVGAGI (reference sequence). The CDR3 protein is CASSSVRGLRTQYF. CDR3 nucleotides: TGTGCCAGCAGTTCCGTGCGGGGGTTAAGGACCCAGTACTTC.

There are many counts of this clonotype. The chain links TRBV7-2 to TRBJ2-1, with TRBD2 as a possible D gene (6 bases). Looked up from germline, CDR1 is SGHTA and CDR2 is FQGNSA. This CDR3 is 17 amino acids long. Trimming removed 5 bases from V and 9 bases from J, with 26 bases in between. CDR3 nucleotides: TGTGCCAGCAGCGCACAGTTTACCGGGAGATTGCGAAGTGAGCAGTTCTTC. It specifies CASSAQFTGRLRSEQFF.

There are a few counts of this clonotype. This chain connects TRBV2 to TRBJ1-2, with 10 bases fitting TRBD1. Germline V gene lookup returns CDR1 SNHLY and CDR2 FYNNEI. The length of the CDR3 is 12 residues. Trimming cost V 7 bases and J 6 bases; bases outside gene matches: 2. The CDR3 loop is CASTGTGDGYTF. The DNA for the CDR3 is TGTGCCAGCACTGGGACAGGGGATGGCTACACCTTC.

This clonotype was counted at least ten times. The CDR3 sequence: CASSFGTGELFF. In DNA form, the CDR3 reads TGCGCCAGCAGCTTCGGCACCGGGGAGCTGTTTTTT. The rearrangement links TRBV5-1 to TRBJ2-2; D not resolved. The CDR3 runs to 12 residues. With 2 bases removed from V and 4 bases from J, the gap between germline ends came to 3 bases. The germline V gene has CDR1 SGHRS and CDR2 YFSETQ.

This clonotype was picked up a small number of times. This sequence joins TRBV28 and TRBJ2-7; 10 bases fit TRBD1. The V and J ends lost 5 bases and 5 bases, in that order; junction bases with no gene match: 18. Germline-derived CDR1 and CDR2 are MDHEN and SYDVKM. This CDR3 has 18 amino acids. The CDR3 is CASSETRGRDRGSDEQYF. For the CDR3, the DNA is TGTGCCAGCAGTGAAACTCGGGGTCGGGACAGGGGATCGGACGAGCAGTACTTC.

This clonotype occurred many times. The chain combines TRBV3-1 with TRBJ2-7; tentatively, D is TRBD2 (5 bases). The V end lost 1 base, the J end lost 2 bases, and 12 bases lay between the germline ends. This CDR3 region has 15 residues. In germline, CDR1 is LGHDT, CDR2 YNNKEL (reference sequence). The CDR3 DNA follows: TGTGCCAGCAGCCAAGGCAATAGCGCTACCTACGAGCAGTACTTC. The encoded protein is CASSQGNSATYEQYF.

This clonotype occurred many times. V is TRBV29-1 and J is TRBJ2-7; TRBD2 matches 8 bases. Germline V gene lookup returns CDR1 SQVTM and CDR2 ANQGSEA. The CDR3 loop spans 14 amino acids. Trimming took 7 bases from V and 5 from J; bases not matched to a gene: 13. CDR3 region: CSATLAGGRHEQYF. The CDR3 DNA reads as TGCAGCGCTACTCTGGCGGGAGGAAGACACGAGCAGTACTTC.

In its sample, this clonotype was seen a few times. V gene TRBV5-4 combines with J gene TRBJ2-2, with 7 bases identical to TRBD2. Germline CDR1 reads SGHNT; CDR2 reads YYREEE (reference sequence). The CDR3 is 15 residues long. The trim removed 0 bases at V and 6 bases at J, leaving 5 bases unmatched. CDR3 bases: TGTGCCAGCAGCTTGGCCGGGAGGCTCGCCGGGGAGCTGTTTTTT. Protein sequence: CASSLAGRLAGELFF.

This clonotype was picked up a small number of times. In DNA form, the CDR3 reads TGTGCCAGCCTTACAGGGGGCTTTACTGAAGCTTTCTTT. Its protein is CASLTGGFTEAFF. V is TRBV11-2 and J is TRBJ1-1, with 9 nucleotides matching TRBD1. CDR1 is SGHAT and CDR2 is FQNNGV in the germline V gene. The CDR3 loop spans 13 amino acids. Trimming took 8 bases from V and 5 from J; bases not matched to a gene: 6.

At least ten counts were recorded for this clonotype. The CDR3 bases are TGTGCCAGCAGCTCACAGGGGGCGGACACTGAAGCTTTCTTT. Protein: CASSSQGADTEAFF. The V and J genes are TRBV7-9 and TRBJ1-1; 9 bases fit TRBD1. Germline V gene data show CDR1 as SEHNR and CDR2 as FQNEAQ (reference sequence). This CDR3 comprises 14 residues. Trimming at V came to 4 bases and at J to 3 bases, leaving 3 bases not matched to a gene.

This clonotype was seen ten or more times. The V and J genes are TRBV29-1 and TRBJ2-3, with 11 bases lining up with TRBD2. CDR3 length equals 20 residues. Losses at the gene ends were 5 bases for V and 1 base for J; bases not matched to a gene: 20. Looked up from germline, CDR1 is SQVTM and CDR2 is ANQGSEA. The CDR3 loop reads CSVLRLLAGDQSGGTDTQYF. Written as DNA, the CDR3 is TGCAGCGTTCTTCGGCTACTAGCGGGAGATCAGAGTGGAGGCACAGATACGCAGTATTTT.

A single count supports this clonotype. J is TRBJ1-2 and V is TRBV7-2; D remains ambiguous. Per germline, CDR1 SGHTA and CDR2 FQGNSA. V was pared by 4 bases and J by 8 bases, with 17 bases between. This CDR3 contains 14 residues. The DNA of the CDR3 is TGTGCCAGCAGCTCTAGCAGGAGATTAAACGGCTACACCTTC. Encoded protein: CASSSSRRLNGYTF.

The chain has TRBV9 and TRBJ2-7, with 11 positions matching TRBD2. Germline CDR1 and CDR2: SGDLS and YYNGEE. V was pared by 3 bases and J by 5 bases, with 7 bases of the junction left unmatched. This CDR3 has 15 residues. CDR3 residues: CASSDSPSGRNEQYF. The CDR3 DNA sequence: TGTGCCAGCAGCGATTCACCTAGCGGGAGGAACGAGCAGTACTTC.

The V call is TRBV14, the J call TRBJ2-7; D might be TRBD2 (5 bases). The germline V gene encodes CDR1 SGHDN and CDR2 FVKESK. The CDR3 consists of 13 residues. Trimming stripped 2 bases from V and 1 base from J, with 6 bases between. The CDR3 region is CASSQRGSYEQYF. The CDR3 nucleotides read TGTGCCAGCAGCCAAAGAGGGTCCTACGAGCAGTACTTC.

The J gene is TRBJ2-2, the V gene TRBV5-1; maybe TRBD2 (5 bases). CDR3 length: 17 residues. Germline assignment: CDR1 SGHRS and CDR2 YFSETQ. V lost 0 bases and J 4 bases, leaving 16 bases between the germline ends. CDR3 sequence reads: CASSLAPMGEGTGELFF. The CDR3, as DNA: TGCGCCAGCAGCTTGGCCCCCATGGGAGAGGGCACCGGGGAGCTGTTTTTT. Drawing the rest from reference TRBV5-1 and TRBJ2-2, the complete variable domain is KAGVTQTPRYLIKTRGQQVTLSCSPISGHRSVSWYQQTPGQGLQFLFEYFSETQRNKGNFPGRFSGRQFSNSRSEMNVSTLELGDSALYLCASSLAPMGEGTGELFFGEGSRLTVL.

This clonotype was counted a few times. The CDR3 DNA reads TGCAGCTCCAGCCGGAATCAGCGGGAGCAGTTCTTC. Encoded protein: CSSSRNQREQFF. The chain combines TRBV29-1 with TRBJ2-1; tentative D call: TRBD2 (5 bases). CDR3 length: 12 amino acids. Trimming removed 8 bases from V and 10 bases from J, with 18 bases in between. Germline assignment: CDR1 SQVTM and CDR2 ANQGSEA.

This clonotype is labeled as medium-sized. This sequence joins TRBV11-2 and TRBJ2-7, with D perhaps TRBD2 (6 bases). Per the germline V gene, CDR1 is SGHAT and CDR2 is FQNNGV. V gave up 5 bases and J gave up 6 bases, with 14 bases separating them. CDR3 length equals 13 residues. The CDR3 coding sequence is TGTGCCAGCAGCAGCCTTGGGGGAGGCGAGCAGTACTTC. Amino acid sequence: CASSSLGGGEQYF.

The chain has TRBV29-1 and TRBJ2-7, with 8 bases aligning to TRBD1. This CDR3 contains 14 residues. With 6 bases clipped from V and 3 bases from J, the junction kept 10 bases outside the gene matches. The germline CDR1 and CDR2 sequences are SQVTM and ANQGSEA. DNA for the CDR3: TGCAGCGTGGTGACAGGGGAACAAAGCTACGAGCAGTACTTC. This sequence encodes CSVVTGEQSYEQYF.

This clonotype was counted only a few times. The chain is built from TRBV5-1 and TRBJ2-5; D possibly corresponds to TRBD2 (5 bases). Germline CDR1 is SGHRS and CDR2 is YFSETQ. The V gene lost 4 bases and the J gene lost 3 bases, with 10 bases spanning the gap. The CDR3 extends over 13 amino acids. CDR3 in DNA: TGCGCCAGCAGCCTGATGAGGGAAGAGACCCAGTACTTC. This encodes CASSLMREETQYF.